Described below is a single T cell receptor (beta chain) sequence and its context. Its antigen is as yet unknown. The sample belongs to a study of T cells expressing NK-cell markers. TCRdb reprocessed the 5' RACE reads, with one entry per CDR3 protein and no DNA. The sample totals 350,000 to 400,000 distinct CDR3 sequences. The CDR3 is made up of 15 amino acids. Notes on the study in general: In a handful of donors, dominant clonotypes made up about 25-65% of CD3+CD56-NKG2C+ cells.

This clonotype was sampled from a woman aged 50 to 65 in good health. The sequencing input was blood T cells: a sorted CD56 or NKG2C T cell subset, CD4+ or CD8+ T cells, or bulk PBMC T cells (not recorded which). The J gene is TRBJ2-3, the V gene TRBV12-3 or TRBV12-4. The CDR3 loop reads CASSFSSQSTDTQYF.